A single sample is the source of the 3 T cell receptor beta chains below, sequenced in a study of tumor-infiltrating lymphocytes in localized non-small cell lung cancer. Repertoires were generated with immunoSEQ multiplex PCR, while TCRdb's copy carries only in-frame clones and drops some. The table records about 24,000 clones, approximately 64% of them present only once. Sequenced: lung tumor tissue. Receptor source: a human donor with non-small cell lung cancer.

This clone was counted a few times. J is TRBJ2-3 and V is TRBV18; maybe TRBD2 (6 bases). V lost 2 bases and J 4 bases, leaving 13 bases between the germline ends. The CDR3 is 15 amino acids. The germline V gene encodes CDR1 KGHSH and CDR2 LQKENI. CDR3 protein: CASSPGAGRADTQYF. In DNA, the CDR3 is TGTGCCAGCTCACCAGGGGCGGGACGGGCAGATACGCAGTATTTT.

The chain couples TRBV2 to TRBJ2-5; D ambiguous. Germline loops: CDR1 SNHLY, CDR2 FYNNEI. V lost 4 bases to trimming and J lost 3 bases, with 6 bases between them. CDR3 length: 12 residues. The CDR3 DNA is TGTGCCAGCAGTGGACGGGAAGAGACCCAGTACTTC. Its translation is CASSGREETQYF.

This clone was seen a few times. The V call is TRBV5-1, the J call TRBJ1-4; 9 nucleotides align to TRBD1. V shed 0 bases, J shed 8 bases, and the junction held 8 bases outside the gene matches. The germline V gene encodes CDR1 SGHRS and CDR2 YFSETQ. There are 16 residues in the CDR3. The CDR3 reads CASSLAPQGANEKLFF. The CDR3 region has the DNA TGCGCCAGCAGCTTGGCCCCACAGGGGGCAAACGAAAAACTGTTTTTT. Looking up the rest from reference TRBV5-1 and TRBJ1-4 gives the full variable domain: KAGVTQTPRYLIKTRGQQVTLSCSPISGHRSVSWYQQTPGQGLQFLFEYFSETQRNKGNFPGRFSGRQFSNSRSEMNVSTLELGDSALYLCASSLAPQGANEKLFFGSGTQLSVL.